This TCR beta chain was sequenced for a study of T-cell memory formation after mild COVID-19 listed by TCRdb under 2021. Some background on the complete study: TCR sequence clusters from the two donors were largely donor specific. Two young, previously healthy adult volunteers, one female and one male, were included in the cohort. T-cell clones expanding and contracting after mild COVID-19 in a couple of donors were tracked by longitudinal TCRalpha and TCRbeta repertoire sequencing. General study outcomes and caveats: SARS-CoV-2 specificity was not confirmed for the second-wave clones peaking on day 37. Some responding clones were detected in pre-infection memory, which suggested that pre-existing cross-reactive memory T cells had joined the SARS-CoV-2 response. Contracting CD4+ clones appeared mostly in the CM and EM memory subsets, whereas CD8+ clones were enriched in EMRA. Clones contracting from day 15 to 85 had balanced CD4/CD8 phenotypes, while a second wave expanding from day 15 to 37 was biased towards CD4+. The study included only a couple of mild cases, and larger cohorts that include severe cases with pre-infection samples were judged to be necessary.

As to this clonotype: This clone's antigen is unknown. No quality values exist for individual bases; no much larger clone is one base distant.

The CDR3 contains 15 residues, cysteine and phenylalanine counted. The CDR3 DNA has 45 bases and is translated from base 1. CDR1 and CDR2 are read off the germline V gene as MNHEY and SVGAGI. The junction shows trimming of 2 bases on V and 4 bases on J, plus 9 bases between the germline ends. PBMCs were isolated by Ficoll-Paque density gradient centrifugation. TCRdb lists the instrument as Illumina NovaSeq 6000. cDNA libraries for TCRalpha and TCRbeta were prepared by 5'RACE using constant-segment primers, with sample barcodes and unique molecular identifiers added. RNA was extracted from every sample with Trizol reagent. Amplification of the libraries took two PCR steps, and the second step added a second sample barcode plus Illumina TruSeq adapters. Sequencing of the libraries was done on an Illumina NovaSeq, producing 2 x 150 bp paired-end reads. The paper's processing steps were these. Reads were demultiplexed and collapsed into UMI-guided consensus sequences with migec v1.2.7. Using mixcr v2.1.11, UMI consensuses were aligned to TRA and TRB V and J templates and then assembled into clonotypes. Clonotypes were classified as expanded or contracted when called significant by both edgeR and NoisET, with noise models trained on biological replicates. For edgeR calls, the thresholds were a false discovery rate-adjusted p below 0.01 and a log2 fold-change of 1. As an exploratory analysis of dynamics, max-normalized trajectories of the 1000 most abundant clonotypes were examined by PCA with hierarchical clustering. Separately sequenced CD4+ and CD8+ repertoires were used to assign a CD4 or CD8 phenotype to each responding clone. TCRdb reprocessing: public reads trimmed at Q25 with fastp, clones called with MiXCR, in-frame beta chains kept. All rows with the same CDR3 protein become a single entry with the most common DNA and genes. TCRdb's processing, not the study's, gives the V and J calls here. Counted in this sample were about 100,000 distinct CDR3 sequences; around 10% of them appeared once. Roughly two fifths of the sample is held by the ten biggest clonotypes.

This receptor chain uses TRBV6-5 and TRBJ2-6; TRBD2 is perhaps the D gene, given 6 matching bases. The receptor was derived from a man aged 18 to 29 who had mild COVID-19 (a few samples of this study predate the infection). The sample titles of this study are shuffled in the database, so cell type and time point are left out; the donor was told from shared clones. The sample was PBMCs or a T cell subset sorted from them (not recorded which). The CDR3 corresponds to CASSYGGSGANVLTF. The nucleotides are TGTGCCAGCAGTTACGGAGGGTCGGGGGCCAACGTCCTGACTTTC.